This record covers a single TCR beta chain. This entry belongs to a study of T cells in Graves' hyperthyroidism and ophthalmopathy. TCR beta CDR3 regions were amplified from RNA transcripts. HTBI primers were employed in a first-round RT-PCR of the TCR CDR3. TCRdb used MiXCR to reprocess the multiplex PCR reads, holding one entry per CDR3 protein. The sample consists of around 620,000 distinct CDR3 sequences, about 17% of them appearing once. The study left out patients who had uncontrolled infection, other autoimmune disease, pregnancy or lactation. CDR1 is SGHDN, CDR2 FVKESK, per germline. With V trimmed by 6 bases and J by 5 bases, 13 bases remained unmatched. This CDR3 is built from 16 residues.

This clonotype was sampled from a woman in her 30s with Graves' hyperthyroidism. Source material: blood. The gene calls are TRBV14 and TRBJ1-3; 7 bases are shared with TRBD1. The CDR3 loop is CASRSTGTASRNTIYF. As DNA, the CDR3 is TGTGCCAGCAGAAGTACCGGGACAGCATCGAGAAACACCATATATTTT.